This TCR beta chain was sequenced during a study of OX40 agonist ivuxolimab in advanced cancers. Turning to the study itself: Two cutaneous melanoma patients and one hepatocellular carcinoma patient, three in all, had partial responses.

V lost 0 bases, J lost 3 bases, and 5 bases lay in between. Germline V CDR1 and CDR2: MGHRA, YSYEKL. CDR3 length: 14 residues. Assay used: immunoSEQ multiplex PCR; TCRdb lists only in-frame clones, some missing. This table has around 46,000 clones, more than 75% appearing once. Sequenced material: CD4+ or CD8+ T cells sorted from blood, taken in a trial of the OX40 agonist ivuxolimab. The chain employs TRBV4-1 and TRBJ2-2; no clear D gene. This TCR came from an adult with an advanced solid tumor such as melanoma, head and neck, liver or kidney cancer. CDR3 sequence reads: CASSQEAYTGELFF. The CDR3 DNA follows: TGCGCCAGCAGCCAAGAAGCTTACACCGGGGAGCTGTTTTTT.